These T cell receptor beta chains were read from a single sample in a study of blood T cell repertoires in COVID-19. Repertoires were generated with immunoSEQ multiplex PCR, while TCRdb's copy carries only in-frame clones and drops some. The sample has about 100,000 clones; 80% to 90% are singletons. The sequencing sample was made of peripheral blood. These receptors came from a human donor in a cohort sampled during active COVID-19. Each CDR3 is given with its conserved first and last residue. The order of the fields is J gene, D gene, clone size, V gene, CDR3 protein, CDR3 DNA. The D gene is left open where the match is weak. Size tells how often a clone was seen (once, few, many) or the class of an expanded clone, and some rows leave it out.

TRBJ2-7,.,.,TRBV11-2,CASSSRTVNSYEQYF,TGTGCCAGCAGCTCCAGGACTGTGAACTCCTACGAGCAGTACTTC
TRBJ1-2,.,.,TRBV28,CASSLSGVYGYTF,TGTGCCAGCAGTTTATCAGGGGTCTATGGCTACACCTTC
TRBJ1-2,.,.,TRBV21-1,CASSSPGTENGYTF,TGTGCCAGCAGTTCCCCGGGGACAGAAAATGGCTACACCTTC
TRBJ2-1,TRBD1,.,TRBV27,CASTYTGGGEQFF,TGTGCCAGCACCTACACAGGGGGAGGTGAGCAGTTCTTC
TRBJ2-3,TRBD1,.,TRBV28,CASSFDRGRDTQYF,TGTGCCAGCAGTTTCGACAGGGGAAGAGATACGCAGTATTTT
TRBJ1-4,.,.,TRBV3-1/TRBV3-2,CASSQDEKRKLFF,TGTGCCAGCAGCCAAGATGAGAAAAGAAAACTGTTTTTT
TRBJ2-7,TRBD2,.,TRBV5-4,CASSTSTSGSSYEQYF,TGTGCCAGCAGCACTTCTACTAGCGGATCTTCCTACGAGCAGTACTTC
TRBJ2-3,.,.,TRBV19,CASSQADTQYF,TGTGCCAGTAGTCAGGCGGATACGCAGTATTTT
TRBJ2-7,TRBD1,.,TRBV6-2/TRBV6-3,CASSWGPRDRSYEQYF,TGTGCCAGCAGTTGGGGGCCACGGGACAGATCCTACGAGCAGTACTTC
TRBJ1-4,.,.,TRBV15,CATSRDIPGGLATNEKLFF,TGTGCCACCAGCAGAGACATACCGGGGGGCCTTGCAACTAATGAAAAACTGTTTTTT
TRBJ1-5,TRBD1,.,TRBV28,CASSSGAGGFPQPQHF,TGTGCCAGCAGTTCGGGGGCAGGGGGCTTCCCTCAGCCCCAGCATTTT
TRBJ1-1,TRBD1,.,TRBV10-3,CAITGQANTEAFF,TGTGCCATCACTGGACAGGCGAACACTGAAGCTTTCTTT
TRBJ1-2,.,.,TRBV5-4,CASSSVQGPNYGYTF,TGTGCCAGCAGCTCAGTGCAGGGGCCAAACTATGGCTACACCTTC
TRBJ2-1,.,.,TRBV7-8,CASSFRSGEQFF,TGTGCCAGCAGCTTCCGCTCGGGTGAGCAGTTCTTC
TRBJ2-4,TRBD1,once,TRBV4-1,CASSQTGGLAKNIQYF,TGCGCCAGCAGCCAGACAGGGGGGCTAGCCAAAAACATTCAGTACTTC
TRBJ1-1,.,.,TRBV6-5,CASSYGGEAFF,TGTGCCAGCAGTTATGGGGGGGAAGCTTTCTTT
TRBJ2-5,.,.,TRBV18,CASSPAIREGETQYF,TGTGCCAGCTCACCTGCGATCCGGGAAGGAGAGACCCAGTACTTC
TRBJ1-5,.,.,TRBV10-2,CASSRGRWGQPQHF,TGCGCCAGCAGTAGGGGTAGATGGGGTCAGCCCCAGCATTTT